This T cell receptor (beta chain) originates from a study of regulatory T cells in long-lasting Graves disease (dated by TCRdb to the early 2020s). Background on the whole study: Persistent Graves' disease meant more than 5 years of antithyroid drug treatment with TSH receptor autoantibodies that stayed positive. A total of 35 or so samples underwent TCR sequencing: some 13 from persistent and about 20 from newly diagnosed Graves' disease patients. This study used TCR sequencing and RNA sequencing of peripheral blood to compare persistent Graves' disease patients against newly diagnosed Graves' disease patients. The study was conducted in China and was registered as a clinical trial. In the clinical cohort, patients with persistent Graves' disease had used antithyroid drugs for an average of about 9.4 years. The full study reports these points: Sequencing and analysis were limited to the TCR beta chain. A larger number of public clonotypes was shared among persistent patients (approximately 2,500) than among newly diagnosed patients (about 990). Lower TCR Shannon entropy and fewer highly expanded clones were observed in persistent Graves' disease patients than in newly diagnosed patients, which suggested clonal expansion. The study examined only peripheral blood because the primary lesion, thyroid tissue, could not be accessed. The authors acknowledged the small sample size as a limitation that may reduce accuracy. Persistent disease showed preferential use of TRBV28, TRBJ1-2 and TRBJ2-5, whereas newly diagnosed disease favored TRBV20-1 and TRBJ2-1.

The library came from multiplex PCR. Instrument used: Illumina HiSeq 4000. iRepertoire HTBI primers and Arm-PCR amplification of CDR3 regions were used to construct TCR beta libraries. Before sequencing, the PCR products went through gel purification. The study's own analysis went as follows. Gene usage analysis of CDR3 amino acid clonotypes used the 55 to 80 TRBV and more than 13 TRBJ segments found across samples. COPE and FqMerger were used to merge filtered high-quality paired reads into contigs. BLAST was used to align contigs to IMGT TRBV, TRBD and TRBJ reference genes, with CDR3 defined following IMGT. Clonotypes above 0.1% frequency were classified as highly expanded clones. Repertoire diversity was measured by Shannon entropy, and V-J evenness by the Gini coefficient. Public clonotypes were defined as clonotypes shared by more than one individual. TCRdb itself trimmed the public reads at Q25 with fastp, ran MiXCR and retained productive beta chains. Rows matching on CDR3 protein sequence are summarized as one entry with the most common DNA and genes. The V and J calls come from TCRdb's annotation, not from the publication. This sample holds hundreds of thousands of distinct CDR3 sequences; around a fifth were observed only once. 29% of the sample is held by the ten biggest clonotypes.

From the germline V gene, CDR1 is MDHEN and CDR2 is SYDVKM. CDR3 length: 14 amino acids, cysteine to phenylalanine. The sequence is cut down to CDR3 DNA, 42 bases in frame from base 1. The V end gives up 5 bases and the J end 3 bases, leaving 4 bases in the junction not matched to a gene. This clonotype has only one observation. Its antigen is currently not known. No base quality values were provided; no much bigger clone lies one nucleotide off. Just one read gives weak support. The sample's time point, from its label and the paper: persistent/refractory GD, antithyroid drugs over 5 years with positive TRAb. RNA was extracted from PBMCs in TRIzol for both TCR sequencing and RNA sequencing. Graves' disease was diagnosed according to American Thyroid Association guidelines. Patients were recruited from an endocrinology department in Xi'an, China. Each patient gave 9 to 10 milliliters of peripheral blood, collected in an EDTA anticoagulant tube. Ficoll Paque Plus density gradient separation was used to isolate PBMCs, and no further T cell sorting was done. An Agilent 2100 Bioanalyzer and agarose gel were used to check RNA quality, while a NanoDrop 2000 measured RNA concentration.

The sequences come from peripheral blood mononuclear cells (PBMCs), collected when the disease was refractory, from a patient treated with antithyroid drugs. The TCR comes from a female donor with Graves disease. Recombination connected TRBV28 to TRBJ2-7; 10 bases in between match TRBD1. The CDR3 protein: CASSERDRGYEQYF. The bases read TGTGCCAGCAGTGAACGGGACAGGGGCTACGAGCAGTACTTC. The variable domain in full, with residues beyond the CDR3 obtained from the reference TRBV28 and TRBJ2-7 genes, is DVKVTQSSRYLVKRTGEKVFLECVQDMDHENMFWYRQDPGLGLRLIYFSYDVKMKEKGDIPEGYSVSREKKERFSLILESASTNQTSMYLCASSERDRGYEQYFGPGTRLTVT.